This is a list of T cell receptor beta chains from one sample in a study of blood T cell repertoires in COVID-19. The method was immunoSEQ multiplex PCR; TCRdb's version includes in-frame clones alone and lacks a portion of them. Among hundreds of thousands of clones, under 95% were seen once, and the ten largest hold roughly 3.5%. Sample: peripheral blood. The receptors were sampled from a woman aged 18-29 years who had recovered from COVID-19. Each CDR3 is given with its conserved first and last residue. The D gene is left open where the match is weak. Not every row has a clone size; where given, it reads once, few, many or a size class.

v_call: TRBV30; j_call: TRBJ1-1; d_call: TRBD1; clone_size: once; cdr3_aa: CAWSPGQGVSEAFF; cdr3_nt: TGTGCCTGGAGCCCGGGACAGGGGGTATCTGAAGCTTTCTTT
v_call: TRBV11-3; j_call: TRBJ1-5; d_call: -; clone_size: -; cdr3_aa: CASSSRFGPGQPQHF; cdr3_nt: TGTGCCAGCAGCTCCCGGTTCGGACCGGGGCAGCCCCAGCATTTT
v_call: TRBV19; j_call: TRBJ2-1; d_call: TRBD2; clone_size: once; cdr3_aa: CASSLFTSGDEQFF; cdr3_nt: TGTGCCAGTAGCCTCTTTACTAGCGGCGATGAGCAGTTCTTC
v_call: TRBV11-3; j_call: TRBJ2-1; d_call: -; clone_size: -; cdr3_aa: CASSLDMGPGQFF; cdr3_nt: TGTGCCAGCAGCTTAGACATGGGCCCTGGGCAGTTCTTC
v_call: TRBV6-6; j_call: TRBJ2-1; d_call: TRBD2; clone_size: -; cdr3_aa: CASRRGLAAELSYNEQFF; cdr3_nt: TGTGCCAGCAGGCGAGGACTAGCGGCCGAACTCTCCTACAATGAGCAGTTCTTC
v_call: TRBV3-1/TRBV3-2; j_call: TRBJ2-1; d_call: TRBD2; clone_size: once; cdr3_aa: CASSHSAGDEQFF; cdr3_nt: TGTGCCAGCAGCCATTCCGCGGGGGATGAGCAGTTCTTC
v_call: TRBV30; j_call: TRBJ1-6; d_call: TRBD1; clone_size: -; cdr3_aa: CAWRSRDRGSPLHF; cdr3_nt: TGTGCCTGGAGATCCCGGGACAGGGGTTCACCCCTCCACTTT
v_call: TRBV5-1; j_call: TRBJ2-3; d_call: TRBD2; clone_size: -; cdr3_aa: CASSSGLALMDTQYF; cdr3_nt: TGCGCCAGCAGCTCAGGACTAGCGTTAATGGATACGCAGTATTTT
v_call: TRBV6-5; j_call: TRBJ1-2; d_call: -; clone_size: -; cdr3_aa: CASIAGGHGYTF; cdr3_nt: TGTGCCAGTATAGCCGGGGGGCATGGCTACACCTTC
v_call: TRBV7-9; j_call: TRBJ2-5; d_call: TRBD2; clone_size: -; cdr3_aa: CAGGLAGLQETQYF; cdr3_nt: TGTGCCGGGGGGCTAGCGGGACTTCAAGAGACCCAGTACTTC
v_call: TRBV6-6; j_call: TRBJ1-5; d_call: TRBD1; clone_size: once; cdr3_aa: CASTRTGQAADGPQHF; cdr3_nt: TGTGCCAGCACTAGGACGGGACAGGCCGCGGATGGGCCCCAGCATTTT
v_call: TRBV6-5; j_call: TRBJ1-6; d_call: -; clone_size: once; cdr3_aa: CASRQANSPLHF; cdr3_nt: TGTGCCAGCAGACAGGCTAATTCACCCCTCCACTTT
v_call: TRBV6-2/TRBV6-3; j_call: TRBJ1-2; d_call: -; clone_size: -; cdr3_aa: CASSSLGQKAYGYTF; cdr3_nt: TGTGCCAGCAGTTCCCTCGGACAGAAAGCCTATGGCTACACCTTC
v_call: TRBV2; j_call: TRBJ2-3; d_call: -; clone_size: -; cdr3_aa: CASSPYTDTQYF; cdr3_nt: TGTGCCAGCAGTCCGTACACAGATACGCAGTATTTT
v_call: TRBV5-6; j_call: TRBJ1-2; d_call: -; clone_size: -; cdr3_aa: CASSLTVGAYGYTF; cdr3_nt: TGTGCCAGCAGCTTGACCGTGGGGGCCTATGGCTACACCTTC
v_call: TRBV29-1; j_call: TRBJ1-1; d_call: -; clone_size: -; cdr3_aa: CSVEEDKNTEAFF; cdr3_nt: TGCAGCGTTGAAGAGGACAAGAACACTGAAGCTTTCTTT
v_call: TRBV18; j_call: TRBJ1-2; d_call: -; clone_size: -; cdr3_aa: CASSPSFRFYYGYTF; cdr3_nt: TGTGCCAGCTCACCATCTTTCCGTTTCTACTATGGCTACACCTTC
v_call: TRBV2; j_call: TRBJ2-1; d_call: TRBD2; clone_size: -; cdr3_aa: CASSTAQGTSGTYNEQFF; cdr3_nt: TGTGCCAGCAGTACCGCACAAGGGACTAGCGGGACCTACAATGAGCAGTTCTTC
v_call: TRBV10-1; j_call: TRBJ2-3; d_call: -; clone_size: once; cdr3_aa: CASNERGSAWDTQYF; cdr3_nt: TGCGCCAGCAACGAACGGGGGTCGGCTTGGGATACGCAGTATTTT
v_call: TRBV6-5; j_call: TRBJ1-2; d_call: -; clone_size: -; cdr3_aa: CASSDTGPNYGYTF; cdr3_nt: TGTGCCAGCAGCGACACCGGCCCTAACTATGGCTACACCTTC
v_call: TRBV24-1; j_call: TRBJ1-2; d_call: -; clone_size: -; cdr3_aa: CATSDTGYRYGYTF; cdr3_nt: TGTGCCACCAGTGATACAGGTTATAGATATGGCTACACCTTC
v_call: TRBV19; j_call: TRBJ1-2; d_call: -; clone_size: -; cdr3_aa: CASSLRQVLPYGYTF; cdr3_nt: TGTGCCAGTAGCCTGCGACAGGTTCTACCCTATGGCTACACCTTC
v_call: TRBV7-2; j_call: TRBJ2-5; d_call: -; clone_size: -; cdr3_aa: CASTKGWGGETQYF; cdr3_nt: TGTGCCAGCACGAAAGGGTGGGGAGGAGAGACCCAGTACTTC
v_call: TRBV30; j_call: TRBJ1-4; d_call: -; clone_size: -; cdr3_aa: CAWSTIQGRANEKLFF; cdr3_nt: TGTGCCTGGAGTACCATTCAGGGGCGAGCTAATGAAAAACTGTTTTTT
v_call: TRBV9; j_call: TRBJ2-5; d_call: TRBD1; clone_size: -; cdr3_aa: CASSVGDSALETQYF; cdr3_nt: TGTGCCAGCAGCGTAGGGGACAGTGCATTGGAGACCCAGTACTTC
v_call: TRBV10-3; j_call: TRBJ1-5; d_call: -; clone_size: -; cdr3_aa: CAISERGFNQPQHF; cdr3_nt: TGTGCCATCAGTGAAAGGGGCTTCAATCAGCCCCAGCATTTT
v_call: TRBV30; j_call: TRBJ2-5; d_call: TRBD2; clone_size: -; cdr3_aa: CAWSWRTSGIPETQYF; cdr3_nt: TGTGCCTGGAGTTGGAGGACTAGCGGGATTCCAGAGACCCAGTACTTC
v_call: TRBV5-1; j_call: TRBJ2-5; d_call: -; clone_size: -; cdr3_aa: CASSLEHPQETQYF; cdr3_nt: TGCGCCAGCAGCTTGGAGCATCCTCAAGAGACCCAGTACTTC
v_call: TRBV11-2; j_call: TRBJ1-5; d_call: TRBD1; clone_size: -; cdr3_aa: CASSLTGGGNQPQHF; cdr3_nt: TGTGCCAGCAGCTTAACAGGGGGCGGCAATCAGCCCCAGCATTTT
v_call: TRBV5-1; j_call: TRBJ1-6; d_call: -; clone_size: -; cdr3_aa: CASSQVEGGYNSPLHF; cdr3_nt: TGCGCCAGCAGCCAAGTAGAAGGGGGTTATAATTCACCCCTCCACTTT
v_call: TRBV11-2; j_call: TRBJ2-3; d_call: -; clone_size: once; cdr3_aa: CASSLESSSTDTQYF; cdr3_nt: TGTGCCAGCAGCTTGGAGAGCTCTAGCACAGATACGCAGTATTTT
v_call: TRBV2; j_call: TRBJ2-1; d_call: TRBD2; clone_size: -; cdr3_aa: CASSAELAGGFTYNEQFF; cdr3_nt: TGTGCCAGCAGTGCCGAGCTAGCGGGAGGGTTCACCTACAATGAGCAGTTCTTC
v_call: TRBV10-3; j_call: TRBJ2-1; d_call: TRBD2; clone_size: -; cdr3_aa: CAISVGGRRESSYNEQFF; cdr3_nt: TGTGCCATCAGTGTCGGCGGGAGGAGGGAAAGCTCCTACAATGAGCAGTTCTTC
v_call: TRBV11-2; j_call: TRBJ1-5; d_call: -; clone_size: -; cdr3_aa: CASSRGYNQPQHF; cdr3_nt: TGTGCCAGCAGCCGGGGTTACAATCAGCCCCAGCATTTT
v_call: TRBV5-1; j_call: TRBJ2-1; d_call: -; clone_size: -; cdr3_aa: CASSTEGRAGNEQFF; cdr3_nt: TGCGCCAGCAGCACGGAAGGCAGGGCAGGGAATGAGCAGTTCTTC
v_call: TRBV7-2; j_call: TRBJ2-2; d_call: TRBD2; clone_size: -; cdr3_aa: CASSLGAGATAGELFF; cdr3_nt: TGTGCCAGCAGCTTAGGGGCGGGAGCGACGGCCGGGGAGCTGTTTTTT
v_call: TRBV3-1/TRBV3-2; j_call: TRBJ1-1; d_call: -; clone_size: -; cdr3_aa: CASSQDSGRLNTEAFF; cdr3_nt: TGTGCCAGCAGCCAAGATAGTGGCAGGTTGAACACTGAAGCTTTCTTT
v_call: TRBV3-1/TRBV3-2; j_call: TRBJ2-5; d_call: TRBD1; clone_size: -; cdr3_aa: CASRNRRGRKETQYF; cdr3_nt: TGTGCCAGTCGTAACCGCAGGGGGCGTAAGGAGACCCAGTACTTC
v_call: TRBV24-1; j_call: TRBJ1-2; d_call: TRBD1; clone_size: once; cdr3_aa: CATGQSYGYTF; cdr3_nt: TGTGCCACGGGACAGTCCTATGGCTACACCTTC
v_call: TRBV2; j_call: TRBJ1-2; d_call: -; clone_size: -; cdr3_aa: CASRGGPGYTF; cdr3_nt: TGTGCCAGCCGAGGAGGGCCTGGCTACACCTTC
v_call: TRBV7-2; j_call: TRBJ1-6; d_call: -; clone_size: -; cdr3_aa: CALRRYDNSPLHF; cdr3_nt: TGTGCCCTTCGGAGGTACGATAATTCACCCCTCCACTTT
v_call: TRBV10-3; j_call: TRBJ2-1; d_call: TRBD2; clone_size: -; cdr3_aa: CAISDLGLAGNNEQFF; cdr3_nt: TGTGCCATCAGTGACTTGGGGCTAGCGGGGAACAATGAGCAGTTCTTC
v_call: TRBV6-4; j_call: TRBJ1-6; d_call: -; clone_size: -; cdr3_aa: CASSEEGAASPLHF; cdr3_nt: TGTGCCAGCAGTGAGGAGGGTGCAGCATCACCCCTCCACTTT
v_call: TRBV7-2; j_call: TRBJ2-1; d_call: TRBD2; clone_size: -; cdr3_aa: CASSFLAGVHNEQFF; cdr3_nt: TGTGCCAGCAGCTTTTTAGCGGGAGTCCACAATGAGCAGTTCTTC
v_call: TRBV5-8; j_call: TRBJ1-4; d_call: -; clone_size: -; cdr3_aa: CASSLLTTTNEKLFF; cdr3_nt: TGTGCCAGCAGCTTGCTGACAACAACTAATGAAAAACTGTTTTTT
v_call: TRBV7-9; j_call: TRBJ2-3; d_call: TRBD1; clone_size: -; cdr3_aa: CASRGQGSDTQYF; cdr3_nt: TGTGCCAGCAGGGGACAGGGCTCAGATACGCAGTATTTT
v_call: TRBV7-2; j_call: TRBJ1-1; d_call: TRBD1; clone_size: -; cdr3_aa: CAATGDNTEAFF; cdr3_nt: TGTGCCGCGACAGGGGATAACACTGAAGCTTTCTTT
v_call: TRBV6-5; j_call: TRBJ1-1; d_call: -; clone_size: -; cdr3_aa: CASSYGGENTEAFF; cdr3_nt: TGTGCCAGCAGTTACGGAGGTGAAAACACTGAAGCTTTCTTT
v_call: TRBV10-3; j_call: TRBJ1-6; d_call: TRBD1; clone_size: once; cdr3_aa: CAARQGDNSPLHF; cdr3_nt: TGTGCCGCCAGACAGGGTGACAATTCACCCCTCCACTTT
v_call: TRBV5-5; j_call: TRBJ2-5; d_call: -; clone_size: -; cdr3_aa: CASSGSGLETQYF; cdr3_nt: TGTGCCAGCAGCGGGTCGGGGTTGGAGACCCAGTACTTC
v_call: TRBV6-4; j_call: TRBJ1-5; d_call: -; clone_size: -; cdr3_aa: CARAPPWHSNQPQHF; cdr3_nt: TGTGCCAGGGCACCTCCCTGGCACAGCAATCAGCCCCAGCATTTT
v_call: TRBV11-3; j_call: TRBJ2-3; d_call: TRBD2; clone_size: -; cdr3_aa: CASSPRLAGATDTQYF; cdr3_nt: TGTGCCAGCAGCCCGCGGCTAGCGGGGGCTACAGATACGCAGTATTTT
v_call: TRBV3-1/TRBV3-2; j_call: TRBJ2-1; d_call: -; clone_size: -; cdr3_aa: CASSLQSGSYNEQFF; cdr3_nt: TGTGCCAGCAGCCTGCAATCGGGCTCCTACAATGAGCAGTTCTTC
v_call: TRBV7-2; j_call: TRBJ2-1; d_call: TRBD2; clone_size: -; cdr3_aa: CASSPRAGTYNEQFF; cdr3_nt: TGTGCCAGCAGCCCCCGAGCGGGGACCTACAATGAGCAGTTCTTC
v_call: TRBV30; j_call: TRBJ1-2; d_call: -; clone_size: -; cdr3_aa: CAEDTIDYGYTF; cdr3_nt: TGTGCCGAGGACACCATAGACTATGGCTACACCTTC
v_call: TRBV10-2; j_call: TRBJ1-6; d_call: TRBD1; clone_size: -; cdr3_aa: CASSESRGTDNSPLHF; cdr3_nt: TGCGCCAGCAGTGAGTCGAGGGGGACAGATAATTCACCCCTCCACTTT
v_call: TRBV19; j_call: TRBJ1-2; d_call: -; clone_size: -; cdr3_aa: CASSILLAGKYGYTF; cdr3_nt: TGTGCCAGTAGTATCCTTCTGGCAGGGAAGTATGGCTACACCTTC
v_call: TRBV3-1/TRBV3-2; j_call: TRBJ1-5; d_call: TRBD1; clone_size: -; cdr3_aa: CASSQEHPPQGAEQPQHF; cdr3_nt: TGTGCCAGCAGCCAAGAACATCCTCCACAGGGGGCGGAACAGCCCCAGCATTTT
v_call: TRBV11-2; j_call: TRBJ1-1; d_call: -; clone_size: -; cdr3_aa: CASSLVLGGNTEAFF; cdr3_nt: TGTGCCAGCAGCTTAGTACTAGGGGGGAACACTGAAGCTTTCTTT